This T cell receptor beta chain derives from a study of blood T cell repertoires in COVID-19. The wider study: T cells, B-cell-depleted T cells, or PBMCs supplied cDNA or gDNA.

Authors' processing steps: Reference gene primer amplification in the assay estimated nucleated cell counts. Clones were sequenced by immunoSEQ multiplex PCR, and TCRdb holds only the in-frame ones, with some missing. The V and J calls and clone size come from that table; D and trimming were worked out from the DNA. The repertoire holds some 330,000 clones, with around 84% as singletons. V lost 4 bases and J 1 base, leaving 11 bases between the germline ends. Germline V lookup: CDR1 SGHVS, CDR2 FQNEAQ. The CDR3 covers 15 residues. This study enrolled people aged 18 to 89 from about two dozen US geographic areas. The recovered donors of Cohort 3 showed two negative PCRs, clearance, or symptom resolution.

The chain joins TRBV7-8 to TRBJ2-1, with D possibly matching TRBD1 (5 bases). The sequenced material came from PBMCs or T cells enriched from blood (not recorded which). The clonotype was recovered from a man younger than 45 who had recovered from COVID-19. Here the CDR3 reads CASSSTVRSYNEQFF. In DNA, the CDR3 is TGTGCCAGCAGCTCGACAGTTCGGTCCTACAATGAGCAGTTCTTC.